This TCR beta chain was captured by sequencing in a study of OX40 agonist ivuxolimab in advanced cancers. CDR3 length equals 12 residues. CDR1 is SNHLY, CDR2 FYNNEI, per germline. A remark on this clone: The antigen is undetermined.

General study findings and limits: Clones of CD4+ and CD8+ blood T cells grew by week 6 at doses of 0.1 to 3.0 mg/kg.

Data came from immunoSEQ multiplex PCR; TCRdb stores just in-frame clones and leaves some out. The sample has fewer than 70,000 clones, roughly 87% seen once. The sequenced sample was CD4+ or CD8+ T cells sorted from blood, obtained in a trial of the OX40 agonist ivuxolimab. The TCR sequence derives from an adult with an advanced solid tumor such as melanoma, head and neck, liver or kidney cancer. This rearrangement joins TRBV2 to TRBJ2-5; no reliable D call. With the DNA end fitting TRBJ2-7 better, the J assignment may be wrong. The CDR3, as DNA: TGTGCCAGCAGTGTTCCGGAGTACGAGCAGTACTTC. Its translation: CASSVPEYEQYF.